This T cell receptor beta chain was recorded in a study of T cell responses to AZD1222 COVID-19 vaccine. General study results and limits: The donor group comprised mostly white British people and more females; the analysis possibly underestimated clonal diversity.

CDR3 length equals 16 residues. CDR1 SGHVS and CDR2 FNYEAQ come from the germline V gene. Trimming shortened V by 1 base and J by 2 bases, and 9 bases separated the two germline ends. This table comes from immunoSEQ multiplex PCR, and its TCRdb copy is limited to in-frame clones, with some not included. The data hold roughly 120,000 clones, with about nine tenths observed a single time. Note on this clone: Its antigen remains unknown.

This material consisted of peripheral blood, taken on day 0 of AZD1222 vaccination. V usage is TRBV7-6 and J usage is TRBJ1-6, with unresolved D. This sequence originates from an adult in good health. DNA for the CDR3: TGTGCCAGCAGCTTAGAAAGGGCCACCTATAATTCACCCCTCCACTTT. Translation: CASSLERATYNSPLHF.